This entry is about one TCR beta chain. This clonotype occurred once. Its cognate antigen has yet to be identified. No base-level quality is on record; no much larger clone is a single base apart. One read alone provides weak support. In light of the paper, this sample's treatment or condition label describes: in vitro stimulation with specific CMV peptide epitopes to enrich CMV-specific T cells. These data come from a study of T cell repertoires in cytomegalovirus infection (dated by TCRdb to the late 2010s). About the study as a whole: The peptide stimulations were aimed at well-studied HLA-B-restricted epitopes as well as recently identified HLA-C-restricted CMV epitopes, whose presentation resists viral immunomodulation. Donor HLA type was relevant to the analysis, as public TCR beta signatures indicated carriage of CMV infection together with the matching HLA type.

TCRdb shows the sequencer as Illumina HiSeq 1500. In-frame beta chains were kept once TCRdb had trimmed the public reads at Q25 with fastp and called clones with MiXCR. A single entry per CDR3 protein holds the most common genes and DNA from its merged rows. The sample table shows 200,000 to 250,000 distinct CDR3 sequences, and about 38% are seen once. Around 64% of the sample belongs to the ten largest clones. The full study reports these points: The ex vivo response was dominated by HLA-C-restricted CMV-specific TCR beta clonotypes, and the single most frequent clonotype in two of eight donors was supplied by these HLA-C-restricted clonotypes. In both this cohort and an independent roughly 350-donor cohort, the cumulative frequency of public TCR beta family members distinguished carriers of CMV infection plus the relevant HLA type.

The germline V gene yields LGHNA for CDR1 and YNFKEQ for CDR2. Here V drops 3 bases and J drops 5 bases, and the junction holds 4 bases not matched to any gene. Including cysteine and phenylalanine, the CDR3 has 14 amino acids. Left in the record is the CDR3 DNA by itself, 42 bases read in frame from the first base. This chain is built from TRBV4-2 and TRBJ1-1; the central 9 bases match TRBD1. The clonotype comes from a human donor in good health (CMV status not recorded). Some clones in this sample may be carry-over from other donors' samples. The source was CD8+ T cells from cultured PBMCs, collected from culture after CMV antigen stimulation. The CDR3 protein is CASSHDRGNTEAFF. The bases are TGTGCCAGCAGCCATGACAGGGGGAATACTGAAGCTTTCTTT.